One and the same sample provided the 26 T cell receptor beta chains below, sequenced in a study of blood T cell repertoires in COVID-19. The table came from immunoSEQ multiplex PCR; TCRdb's copy has only in-frame clones and leaves some out. The sample gives fewer than 300,000 clones, about 80% of which show up once; over 8.5% is in the top ten. The sample taken for sequencing was peripheral blood. All receptors derive from a woman aged 50 to 65 who had recovered from COVID-19.

This clone was counted a few times. The chain recombines TRBV19 with TRBJ1-6; D is perhaps TRBD1 (6 bases). V gave up 7 bases and J gave up 7 bases, with 17 bases separating them. The CDR3 has 15 amino acids. Germline-derived CDR1 and CDR2 are LNHDA and SQIVND (reference sequence). DNA of the CDR3: TGTGCCAGTACTACTTCGGGGCAGGGGAATTCACCCCTCCACTTT. It codes for CASTTSGQGNSPLHF.

The rearrangement links TRBV7-9 to TRBJ1-5, with D hard to call. The CDR3 has 12 amino acids. V gave up 1 base and J gave up 9 bases, with 7 bases separating them. CDR1 SEHNR and CDR2 FQNEAQ come from the germline V gene (reference sequence). In nucleotides, the CDR3 is TGTGCCAGCAGCTTAGACCGGGGGCCCCAGCATTTT. Protein: CASSLDRGPQHF.

The chain links TRBV19 to TRBJ1-4; 7 nucleotides align to TRBD1. Germline V CDR1 and CDR2: LNHDA, SQIVND (reference sequence). The CDR3 has 14 residues. With 4 bases clipped from V and 3 bases from J, the junction kept 2 bases outside the gene matches. CDR3 bases: TGTGCCAGTAGTAAGGGACAGTCTAATGAAAAACTGTTTTTT. Its protein product is CASSKGQSNEKLFF.

The CDR3 loop reads CASRETGVNQPQHF. CDR3 DNA sequence: TGTGCCAGCAGAGAGACAGGGGTGAATCAGCCCCAGCATTTT. V gene TRBV6-5 combines with J gene TRBJ1-5; 8 bases map to TRBD1. CDR1 and CDR2 (germline): MNHEY, SVGAGI. CDR3 length equals 14 residues. V dropped 6 bases and J dropped 4; count of bases not matched to a gene: 5.

This clone showed up just a few times. The rearrangement joins TRBV6-5 to TRBJ2-7; 12 bases map to TRBD2. Germline V gene data show CDR1 as MNHEY and CDR2 as SVGAGI. V dropped 6 bases and J dropped 3; count of bases not matched to a gene: 3. The CDR3 is made up of 14 amino acids. DNA of the CDR3: TGTGCCAGCAGCCCACTAGCGGGAGGCTACGAGCAGTACTTC. This translates into CASSPLAGGYEQYF.

CDR3 nucleotides: TGTGCCAGCAGCGGGGACAGGGGGAGAGGTGGCTACACCTTC. It translates to CASSGDRGRGGYTF. The chain links TRBV9 to TRBJ1-2; TRBD1 matches 11 bases. After removal of 3 bases from V and 7 bases from J, the junction contained 5 bases not matched to a gene. The CDR3 sequence is 14 residues long. The germline CDR1 and CDR2 sequences are SGDLS and YYNGEE. Full variable domain (outside the CDR3, taken from reference TRBV9 and TRBJ1-2): DSGVTQTPKHLITATGQRVTLRCSPRSGDLSVYWYQQSLDQGLQFLIQYYNGEERAKGNILERFSAQQFPDLHSELNLSSLELGDSALYFCASSGDRGRGGYTFGSGTRLTVV.

The rearrangement uses TRBV28 and TRBJ2-2, with 8 positions matching TRBD1. The V and J ends lost 6 bases and 5 bases, in that order; junction bases with no gene match: 8. CDR3 length: 15 amino acids. Per the germline V gene, CDR1 is MDHEN and CDR2 is SYDVKM. CDR3 loop: CASRPGQERTGELFF. Here the CDR3 DNA reads TGTGCCAGCAGACCGGGACAGGAGAGAACCGGGGAGCTGTTTTTT.

V usage is TRBV6-1 and J usage is TRBJ2-4, with D tentatively TRBD2 (6 bases). This CDR3 spans 17 amino acids. V shed 1 base and J shed 4 bases, with 17 bases lying between them. Germline CDR1 MNHNS, CDR2 SASEGT. This chain's CDR3 is CASSEESRGLPKNIQYF. For the CDR3, the DNA is TGTGCCAGCAGTGAAGAGTCCCGGGGACTCCCTAAAAACATTCAGTACTTC.

About this clone: This sample includes further DNA sequences coding for the same CDR3. CDR3 coding DNA: TGTGCCAGCAGCTTACGGGGTCCTGAGACCCAGTACTTC. Its protein is CASSLRGPETQYF. The chain recombines TRBV11-2 with TRBJ2-5; D may be TRBD2 (5 bases). This CDR3 comprises 13 residues. Deletions cut 2 bases from V and 5 bases from J, with 9 bases between. The germline gives CDR1 SGHAT, CDR2 FQNNGV. The full variable domain, with the rest looked up from reference TRBV11-2 and TRBJ2-5, is EAGVAQSPRYKIIEKRQSVAFWCNPISGHATLYWYQQILGQGPKLLIQFQNNGVVDDSQLPKDRFSAERLKGVDSTLKIQPAKLEDSAVYLCASSLRGPETQYFGPGTRLLVL.

The chain has TRBV19 and TRBJ1-2, with D possibly TRBD1 on 5 matching bases. The CDR3 runs 14 residues. Germline V gene sequence: CDR1 LNHDA, CDR2 SQIVND (reference sequence). V dropped 6 bases and J dropped 0 bases, with 11 bases sitting between them. Written as DNA, the CDR3 is TGTGCCAGTAGAGTTGTAGGGGCTAACTATGGCTACACCTTC. As protein: CASRVVGANYGYTF.

The chain employs TRBV18 and TRBJ1-1; D remains unclear. The CDR3 consists of 13 residues. Trimming removed 6 bases at V and 6 bases at J, with 14 bases between. The germline CDR1 and CDR2 sequences are KGHSH and LQKENI. CDR3 protein: CASSPGLGSEAFF. The CDR3 coding sequence is TGTGCCAGCTCCCCTGGTCTGGGCTCTGAAGCTTTCTTT.

This chain joins TRBV3-1 (or the pseudogene TRBV3-2) and TRBJ1-5; D not resolved. CDR1 is LGHDT, CDR2 YNNKEL, per germline (reference sequence). V was cut by 2 bases and J by 4 bases, with 9 bases left in between. The CDR3 sequence is 14 residues long. The CDR3 nucleotides read TGTGCCAGCAGCCAACGGTCCCTGAATCAGCCCCAGCATTTT. It yields the protein CASSQRSLNQPQHF.

The chain carries TRBV27 and TRBJ2-2; TRBD1 might be the D (5 bases). With 4 bases removed from V and 1 base from J, the gap between germline ends came to 7 bases. Germline CDR1 and CDR2: MNHEY and SMNVEV (reference sequence). The CDR3 spans 14 residues. The CDR3 spells CASSYQGNTGELFF. CDR3 coding DNA: TGTGCCAGCAGTTACCAGGGGAACACCGGGGAGCTGTTTTTT.

The DNA of the CDR3 is TGCGCCAGCAGCCCACAGGGATTCCAAGAGACCCAGTACTTC. It specifies CASSPQGFQETQYF. V usage is TRBV4-3 and J usage is TRBJ2-5, with D perhaps matching TRBD1 (6 bases). The germline V gene encodes CDR1 LGHNA and CDR2 YSLEER. CDR3 length: 14 amino acids. V lost 4 bases and J 1 base, leaving 10 bases between the germline ends.

The chain combines TRBV28 with TRBJ2-7, with 12 bases aligning to TRBD2. In germline, CDR1 is MDHEN, CDR2 SYDVKM. V shed 6 bases and J 4 bases; nucleotides not matched to a gene: 1. The CDR3 has 13 amino acids. This chain's CDR3 is CASRTSGRYEQYF. DNA for the CDR3: TGTGCCAGCAGGACTAGCGGGAGATACGAGCAGTACTTC.

J is TRBJ2-7 and V is TRBV19, with 7 bases fitting TRBD2. The trim removed 3 bases at V and 3 bases at J, leaving 5 bases unmatched. Germline V gene lookup returns CDR1 LNHDA and CDR2 SQIVND (reference sequence). CDR3 size: 14 residues. The CDR3 nucleotides are TGTGCCAGTAGTATTGCTAGCGGCAGCTACGAGCAGTACTTC. Its protein is CASSIASGSYEQYF.

This chain connects TRBV7-9 to TRBJ2-2; D is ambiguous. V was cut by 1 base and J by 4 bases, with 4 bases left in between. Germline V lookup: CDR1 SEHNR, CDR2 FQNEAQ (reference sequence). The CDR3 runs to 13 residues. The CDR3 region has the DNA TGTGCCAGCAGCTTAGGGGCCACCGGGGAGCTGTTTTTT. Amino acid sequence: CASSLGATGELFF.

The chain employs TRBV7-2 and TRBJ2-2; TRBD1 agrees at 9 bases. Unmatched junction bases numbered 2, after V lost 5 bases and J lost 4 bases. The CDR3 totals 14 residues. The germline CDR1 and CDR2 sequences are SGHTA and FQGNSA. The DNA for the CDR3 is TGTGCCAGCAGCATGACAGGGGGCACCGGGGAGCTGTTTTTT. It codes for CASSMTGGTGELFF.

This chain joins TRBV6-5 and TRBJ2-3; D is uncertain. The ends were cut back, 6 bases at V and 4 bases at J, with 8 bases in the middle. In germline, CDR1 is MNHEY, CDR2 SVGAGI. The CDR3 runs to 12 residues. The CDR3 region has the DNA TGTGCCAGCAGATCAACAGCAGATACGCAGTATTTT. This codes for CASRSTADTQYF.

This clone was counted between two and nine times. The J gene is TRBJ1-1, the V gene TRBV5-1; TRBD1 aligns across 12 bases. Germline V gene lookup returns CDR1 SGHRS and CDR2 YFSETQ. The CDR3 consists of 15 residues. Trimming cost V 1 base and J 6 bases; bases outside gene matches: 4. CDR3 nucleotide sequence: TGCGCCAGCAGCTTGAAGGGGACAGGGGGCTCTGAAGCTTTCTTT. It yields the protein CASSLKGTGGSEAFF.

This chain links TRBV7-8 with TRBJ2-7; TRBD1 aligns across 9 bases. This CDR3 spans 18 amino acids. After removal of 2 bases from V and 2 bases from J, the junction contained 13 bases not matched to a gene. The germline CDR1 and CDR2 sequences are SGHVS and FQNEAQ. This CDR3 reads CASSLYLTGTGSAYEQYF. DNA for the CDR3: TGTGCCAGCAGCTTATATCTGACCGGGACAGGGTCTGCCTACGAGCAGTACTTC.

The chain uses TRBV7-2 and TRBJ2-2; 9 bases align to TRBD2. Germline V gene lookup returns CDR1 SGHTA and CDR2 FQGNSA. This CDR3 comprises 15 residues. V was pared by 3 bases and J by 4 bases, with 3 bases of the junction left unmatched. Here the CDR3 DNA reads TGTGCCAGCAGCTTTGCGGGAGGGCCCACCGGGGAGCTGTTTTTT. Its translation: CASSFAGGPTGELFF. The full variable domain, rest sourced from reference TRBV7-2 and TRBJ2-2, is GAGVSQSPSNKVTEKGKDVELRCDPISGHTALYWYRQSLGQGLEFLIYFQGNSAPDKSGLPSDRFSAERTGGSVSTLTIQRTQQEDSAVYLCASSFAGGPTGELFFGEGSRLTVL.

V usage is TRBV24-1 and J usage is TRBJ2-2, with a possible D match to TRBD2 (5 bases). The germline V gene encodes CDR1 KGHDR and CDR2 SFDVKD. The CDR3 runs 14 residues. V lost 9 bases to trimming and J lost 8 bases, with 18 bases between them. The CDR3 DNA reads as TGTGCCACCTCCAGCAGTCTCAGAGGGGGGGAGCTGTTTTTT. Residues: CATSSSLRGGELFF.

V usage is TRBV18 and J usage is TRBJ1-1; 9 nucleotides line up with TRBD1. Germline CDR1 reads KGHSH; CDR2 reads LQKENI. The CDR3 covers 14 residues. The junction had 4 bases not matched to a gene; V was cut back by 5 bases and J by 3 bases. CDR3 bases: TGTGCCAGCTCATTCGACAGGGGGTACACTGAAGCTTTCTTT. Its translation is CASSFDRGYTEAFF.

The chain links TRBV6-2 or TRBV6-3 to TRBJ2-1; a possible D gene is TRBD1 (7 bases). The CDR3 is 13 residues long. CDR1 MNHEY and CDR2 SVGEGT come from the germline V gene. V lost 5 bases and J 9 bases, leaving 14 bases between the germline ends. CDR3 in amino acids: CASSQGGEVEQFF. CDR3 in DNA: TGTGCCAGCAGTCAGGGGGGAGAGGTTGAGCAGTTCTTC.

This chain uses TRBV4-3 with TRBJ1-6, with a tentative D call TRBD1 (5 bases). Germline assignment: CDR1 LGHNA and CDR2 YSLEER. Trimming stripped 4 bases from V and 9 bases from J, with 19 bases between. The CDR3 length is 16 residues. The CDR3 nucleotides read TGCGCCAGCAGCCGTATCAGCGGGCAGGGAGGTTCACCCCTCCACTTT. Amino acids: CASSRISGQGGSPLHF.